The entry that follows covers one TCR beta chain sequence. Its antigen is currently unknown. The entry originates in a study of T cell responses to AZD1222 COVID-19 vaccine. The study's findings and limits: Spike-specific TCR breadth and depth were elevated following two AZD1222 doses.

The table came from immunoSEQ multiplex PCR; TCRdb's copy has only in-frame clones and leaves some out. The sample includes around 95,000 clones, approximately 87% seen only once; the top ten take roughly 15%. This TCR derives from an adult in good health. Sequences were derived from peripheral blood, sampled on day 0 of AZD1222 vaccination.

The CDR3 is CASSLLAGLVTDTQYF. CDR3 nucleotides: TGTGCCAGCAGCTTATTGGCCGGTCTCGTCACAGATACGCAGTATTTT. This chain connects TRBV7-9 to TRBJ2-3; D gene uncertain. This CDR3 region has 16 residues. Germline V lookup: CDR1 SEHNR, CDR2 FQNEAQ (reference sequence). V lost 2 bases to trimming and J lost 2 bases, with 14 bases between them.